This T cell receptor beta chain appears in the sequencing data of a study of blood T cell repertoires in COVID-19. Study-level background: Samples came from the United States, Italy and Spain, spanning acute and convalescent COVID-19. T cells, B-cell-depleted T cells, or PBMCs supplied cDNA or gDNA.

In the source study's methods: Nucleated cell number was recorded as an estimate derived from reference gene primer amplification. Here immunoSEQ multiplex PCR was the method, and the copy in TCRdb shows in-frame clones only, minus some. The D gene and trimming were derived from the DNA, and the V and J assignments and clone size from that table. The sample shows 40,000 to 50,000 clones, about 85% of them seen only once. V shed 3 bases and J shed 8 bases, with 19 bases lying between them. Germline V gene lookup returns CDR1 LGHNA and CDR2 YSLEER. The CDR3 runs to 15 residues. Sample: peripheral blood. The receptor was isolated from a man aged 60 to 69 with acute or convalescent COVID-19. The rearrangement links TRBV4-3 to TRBJ1-1; maybe TRBD1 (5 bases). CDR3 DNA sequence: TGCGCCAGCAGCCAGGGACTAGGGACGGCTGACGAAGCTTTCTTT. It codes for CASSQGLGTADEAFF.